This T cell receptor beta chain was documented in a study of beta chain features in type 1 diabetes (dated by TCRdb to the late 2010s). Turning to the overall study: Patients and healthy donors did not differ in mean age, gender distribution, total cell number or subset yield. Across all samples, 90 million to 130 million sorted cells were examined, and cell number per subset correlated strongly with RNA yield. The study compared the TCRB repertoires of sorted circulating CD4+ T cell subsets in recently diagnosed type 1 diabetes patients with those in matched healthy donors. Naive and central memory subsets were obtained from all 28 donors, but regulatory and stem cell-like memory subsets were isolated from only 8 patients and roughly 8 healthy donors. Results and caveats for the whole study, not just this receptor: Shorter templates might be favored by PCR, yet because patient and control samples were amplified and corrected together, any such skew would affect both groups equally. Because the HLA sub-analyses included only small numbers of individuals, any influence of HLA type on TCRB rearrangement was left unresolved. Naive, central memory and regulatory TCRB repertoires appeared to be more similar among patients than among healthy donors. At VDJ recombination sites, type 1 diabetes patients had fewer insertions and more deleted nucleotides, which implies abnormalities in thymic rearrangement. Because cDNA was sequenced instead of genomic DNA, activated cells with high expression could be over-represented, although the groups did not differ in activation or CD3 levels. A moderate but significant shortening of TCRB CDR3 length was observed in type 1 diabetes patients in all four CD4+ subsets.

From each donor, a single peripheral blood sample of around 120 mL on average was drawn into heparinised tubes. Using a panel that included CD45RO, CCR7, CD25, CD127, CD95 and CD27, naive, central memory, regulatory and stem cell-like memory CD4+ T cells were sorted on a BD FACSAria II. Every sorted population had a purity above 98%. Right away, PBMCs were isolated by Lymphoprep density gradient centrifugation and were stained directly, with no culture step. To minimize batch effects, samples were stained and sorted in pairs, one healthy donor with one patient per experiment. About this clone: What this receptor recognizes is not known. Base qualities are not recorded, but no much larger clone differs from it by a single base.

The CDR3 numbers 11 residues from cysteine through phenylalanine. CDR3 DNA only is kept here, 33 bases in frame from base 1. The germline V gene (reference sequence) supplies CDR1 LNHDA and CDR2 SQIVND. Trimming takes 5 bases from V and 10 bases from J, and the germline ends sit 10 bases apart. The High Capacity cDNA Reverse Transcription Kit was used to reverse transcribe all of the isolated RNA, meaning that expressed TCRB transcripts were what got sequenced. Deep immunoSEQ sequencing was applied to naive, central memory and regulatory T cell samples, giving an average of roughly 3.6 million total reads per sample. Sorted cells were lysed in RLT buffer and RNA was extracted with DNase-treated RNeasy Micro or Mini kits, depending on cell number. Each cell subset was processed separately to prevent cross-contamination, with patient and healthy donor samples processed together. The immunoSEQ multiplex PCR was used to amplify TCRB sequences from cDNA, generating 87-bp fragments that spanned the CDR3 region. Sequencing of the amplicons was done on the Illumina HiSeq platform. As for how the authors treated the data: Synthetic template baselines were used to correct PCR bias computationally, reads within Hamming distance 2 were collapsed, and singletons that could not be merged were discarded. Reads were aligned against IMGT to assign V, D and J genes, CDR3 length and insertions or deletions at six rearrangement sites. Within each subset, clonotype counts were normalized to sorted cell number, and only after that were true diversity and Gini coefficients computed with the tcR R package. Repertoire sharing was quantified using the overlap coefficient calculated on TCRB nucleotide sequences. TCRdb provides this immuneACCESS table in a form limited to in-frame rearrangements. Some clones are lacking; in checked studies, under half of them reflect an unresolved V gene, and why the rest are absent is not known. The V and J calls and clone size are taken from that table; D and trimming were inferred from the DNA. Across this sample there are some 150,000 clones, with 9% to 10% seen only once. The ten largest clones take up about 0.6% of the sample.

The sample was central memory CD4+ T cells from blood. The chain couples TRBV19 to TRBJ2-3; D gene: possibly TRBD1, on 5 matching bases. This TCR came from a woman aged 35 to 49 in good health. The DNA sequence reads TGTGCCAGTAGTCAACAGGTAGCGCAGTATTTT. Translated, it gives CASSQQVAQYF.